This passage covers 20 T cell receptor beta chains from one sample sequenced in a study of T-cell memory formation after mild COVID-19. Each CDR3 protein gets one entry after TCRdb re-called the 5' RACE reads with MiXCR. The sample records approximately 150,000 distinct CDR3 sequences, under 7% being singletons. Sample: PBMCs or a T cell subset sorted from them (not recorded which). Receptors originate from an adult woman who had mild COVID-19 (a few samples of this study predate the infection). Cell type and time point are not known.

This clonotype was seen only a few times. V and J are TRBV14 and TRBJ1-1; TRBD1 is a possible D gene (6 bases). This CDR3 spans 14 amino acids. Trimming took off 2 bases at V and 8 bases at J, with 15 bases between the two ends. The germline CDR1 and CDR2 sequences are SGHDN and FVKESK. CDR3 amino acids: CASSQIRGTGEAFF. DNA for the CDR3: TGTGCCAGCAGCCAAATACGAGGAACAGGGGAAGCTTTCTTT.

This clonotype was counted at least ten times. The V gene is TRBV6-5, the J gene TRBJ1-3; D remains ambiguous. The CDR3 spans 13 residues. Germline lookup yields CDR1 MNHEY and CDR2 SVGAGI. Deletions cut 5 bases from V and 2 bases from J, with 7 bases between. The CDR3 is CASSEQTGNTIYF. The CDR3 DNA follows: TGTGCCAGCAGTGAACAGACTGGAAACACCATATATTTT.

In its sample, this clonotype was seen many times. V gene TRBV12-3 or TRBV12-4 combines with J gene TRBJ1-1; perhaps TRBD1 as D (5 bases). The CDR3 covers 13 residues. The V end was cut by 11 bases, the J end by 0 bases, with 13 bases between. The CDR3 is CAGARGMNTEAFF. CDR3 nucleotides: TGTGCCGGAGCGCGGGGCATGAACACTGAAGCTTTCTTT.

The chain recombines TRBV20-1 with TRBJ1-1, with D unresolved. The CDR3 has 13 residues. Germline V lookup: CDR1 DFQATT, CDR2 SNEGSKA (reference sequence). Trimming stripped 0 bases from V and 6 bases from J, with 11 bases between. CDR3 in DNA: TGCAGTGCTAGAGAGAGAGGGAGGGCTGAAGCTTTCTTT. Translation gives CSARERGRAEAFF.

The gene calls are TRBV5-5 and TRBJ2-3, with TRBD2 matching 7 bases. The CDR3 has 15 residues. Germline CDR1 is SGHKS and CDR2 is YYEKEE (reference sequence). The ends lost 4 bases at V and 0 bases at J; junction bases unmatched: 5. The CDR3 DNA follows: TGTGCCAGCAGCGGTGCTAGCGGAAGCACAGATACGCAGTATTTT. As protein: CASSGASGSTDTQYF.

This clonotype was seen only a few times. This chain uses TRBV19 with TRBJ2-1; TRBD2 agrees at 8 bases. The junction had 11 bases not matched to a gene; V was cut back by 7 bases and J by 0 bases. The germline CDR1 and CDR2 sequences are LNHDA and SQIVND (reference sequence). This CDR3 is 17 amino acids long. DNA for the CDR3: TGTGCCAGTAACAGGGCTAGCGGGCGGATCTCCTACAATGAGCAGTTCTTC. Translating gives CASNRASGRISYNEQFF.

This chain joins TRBV5-4 and TRBJ2-1; TRBD2 is a possible D gene (6 bases). From germline, CDR1 is SGHNT and CDR2 YYREEE (reference sequence). The CDR3 spans 13 residues. V was trimmed by 1 base and J by 9 bases, leaving 11 bases between them. DNA of the CDR3: TGTGCCAGCAGCTTGACCGTTAGCGGTGAGCAGTTCTTC. Protein product: CASSLTVSGEQFF.

This clonotype was observed a handful of times. This chain joins TRBV24-1 and TRBJ2-1; 8 nucleotides agree with TRBD2. CDR1 KGHDR and CDR2 SFDVKD come from the germline V gene. The CDR3 loop spans 15 amino acids. V trimming: 10 bases; J trimming: 0 bases; junction bases outside the gene matches: 7. The CDR3 DNA sequence: TGTGCCACGCAAGCCGGGACTAGCTCCTACAATGAGCAGTTCTTC. It translates to CATQAGTSSYNEQFF.

This clonotype was seen ten or more times. The genes are TRBV29-1 and TRBJ1-2, with TRBD1 matching over 10 bases. The CDR3 covers 16 residues. Germline CDR1 SQVTM, CDR2 ANQGSEA. Germline trimming cut 7 bases from V and 2 bases from J; bases unmatched to any gene: 13. CDR3 DNA sequence: TGCAGCGCGAAGACTCATGACAGGGGGCGAAACTATGGCTACACCTTC. Amino acid sequence: CSAKTHDRGRNYGYTF.

This clonotype was picked up many times. The chain recombines TRBV7-9 with TRBJ2-7, with 7 positions matching TRBD1. V dropped 5 bases and J dropped 7; count of bases not matched to a gene: 17. Germline CDR1 is SEHNR and CDR2 is FQNEAQ (reference sequence). There are 16 residues in the CDR3. Here the CDR3 reads CASSKDQTGSWREQYF. The CDR3 DNA reads as TGTGCCAGCAGCAAAGATCAGACAGGGTCCTGGCGGGAGCAGTACTTC. The full variable domain, in which reference TRBV7-9 and TRBJ2-7 provide the parts outside the CDR3, is DTGVSQNPRHKITKRGQNVTFRCDPISEHNRLYWYRQTLGQGPEFLTYFQNEAQLEKSRLLSDRFSAERPKGSFSTLEIQRTEQGDSAMYLCASSKDQTGSWREQYFGPGTRLTVT.

This chain uses TRBV7-8 with TRBJ2-1; the D gene is possibly TRBD2 (6 bases). The CDR3 covers 18 residues. Germline CDR1 SGHVS, CDR2 FQNEAQ. Trimming pared 1 base from V and 3 bases from J, leaving 19 bases between. The CDR3 nucleotides read TGTGCCAGCAGCTTAGGGCCTCGGGAGATAAGGGTCTACAATGAGCAGTTCTTC. Its protein product is CASSLGPREIRVYNEQFF.

This clonotype has only a few counts. J is TRBJ1-5 and V is TRBV6-1; D uncertain. The germline V and J ends were trimmed by 5 bases and 6 bases, with 8 bases remaining between them. The V gene's germline CDR1 is MNHNS and CDR2 SASEGT. The CDR3 runs to 12 residues. The CDR3 DNA follows: TGTGCCAGCAGTCCTCGGGTTCAGCCCCAGCATTTT. This translates into CASSPRVQPQHF.

The chain employs TRBV4-1 and TRBJ2-7; possible D gene TRBD1, 5 bases. The ends were cut back, 6 bases at V and 2 bases at J, with 17 bases in the middle. This CDR3 comprises 15 residues. From germline, CDR1 is MGHRA and CDR2 YSYEKL. This CDR3 is CASRSTFREPYEQYF. CDR3 nucleotides: TGCGCCAGCAGGTCCACCTTCAGGGAACCCTACGAGCAGTACTTC.

This clonotype has a handful of counts. CDR3 nucleotides: TGTGCCACCAGTGATCCCCGGGGCGGGTCCCAAGCGAACACCGGGGAGCTGTTTTTT. This sequence encodes CATSDPRGGSQANTGELFF. The gene calls are TRBV24-1 and TRBJ2-2; perhaps D is TRBD1 or TRBD2 (5 bases each). The V gene lost 3 bases and the J gene lost 0 bases, with 19 bases spanning the gap. The CDR3 consists of 19 residues. Germline lookup yields CDR1 KGHDR and CDR2 SFDVKD.

This clonotype has a handful of counts. The chain has TRBV7-2 and TRBJ1-3; D remains ambiguous. The CDR3 sequence is 15 residues long. Germline loops: CDR1 SGHTA, CDR2 FQGNSA. The V end was cut by 1 base, the J end by 2 bases, with 9 bases between. CDR3 in amino acids: CASSLGPGAGNTIYF. CDR3 bases: TGTGCCAGCAGCTTAGGACCTGGGGCTGGAAACACCATATATTTT.

Ten or more counts support this clonotype. The chain is built from TRBV7-3 and TRBJ2-5; TRBD1 agrees at 10 bases. V lost 1 base and J lost 3; bases outside the gene matches: 2. This CDR3 spans 15 amino acids. The germline gives CDR1 SGHTA, CDR2 FQGTGA. The CDR3 loop reads CASSLIGTGEETQYF. The CDR3 DNA reads as TGTGCCAGCAGCTTAATAGGGACAGGGGAAGAGACCCAGTACTTC.

Concerning this clonotype: A read error may be the cause here, since a much bigger clone is one base away. V and J are TRBV24-1 and TRBJ2-3; D is possibly TRBD2 (5 bases). The CDR3 loop spans 16 amino acids. Trimming left V 9 bases short and J 3 bases short, with 21 bases between. In germline, CDR1 is KGHDR, CDR2 SFDVKD. The CDR3 loop is CATALGILGLTDTQYF. CDR3 sequence (DNA): TGTGCCACCGCCTTGGGTATACTAGGATTAACAGATACGCAGTATTTT.

This clonotype was found a few times. The rearrangement joins TRBV12-3 or TRBV12-4 to TRBJ1-1, with D maybe TRBD1 (5 bases). CDR3 length: 16 amino acids. Deletions cut 3 bases from V and 0 bases from J, with 14 bases between. The CDR3 DNA reads as TGTGCCAGCAGTTTTTATGGGGGGAAGATGAACACTGAAGCTTTCTTT. Translated, it gives CASSFYGGKMNTEAFF.

The V gene is TRBV5-1, the J gene TRBJ2-1, with no clear D. Per germline, CDR1 SGHRS and CDR2 YFSETQ. Trimming shortened V by 4 bases and J by 5 bases, and 10 bases separated the two germline ends. The length of the CDR3 is 13 residues. CDR3: CASSPGTNNEQFF. The CDR3 nucleotides read TGCGCCAGCAGCCCCGGAACTAACAATGAGCAGTTCTTC.

This clonotype was picked up many times. V usage is TRBV10-3 and J usage is TRBJ2-5; 12 bases fit TRBD2. The length of the CDR3 is 15 residues. Unmatched junction bases numbered 9, after V lost 10 bases and J lost 3 bases. Germline V gene lookup returns CDR1 ENHRY and CDR2 SYGVKD. The CDR3 loop is CATRASGGGKETQYF. As DNA, the CDR3 is TGTGCCACACGGGCTAGCGGGGGGGGAAAAGAGACCCAGTACTTC.